The sequence of this T cell receptor (beta chain) was determined in a study of shared clonotypes between healthy human individuals. Whole-study results and caveats: An expected dependence of interdonor clonotype sharing on sequencing depth was noted.

As originally analysed: ImmunoSEQ only sent back junction sequences with no quality scores, so filtering was done differently. Assay used: immunoSEQ multiplex PCR; TCRdb lists only in-frame clones, some missing. That table is the source of V, J and clone size, and D and trimming were worked out from the DNA. Of around 550,000 clones in the sample, approximately 95% were seen once. Concerning this clone: Its antigen is undetermined.

Trimming took off 3 bases at V and 0 bases at J, with 14 bases between the two ends. Germline CDR1 and CDR2: MDHEN and SYDVKM. The CDR3 covers 17 residues. The chain employs TRBV28 and TRBJ1-4, with D unclear. The sequencing sample was made of naive CD4+ T cells sorted from blood. As to subset: CD45RA+ positively selected. The origin of this receptor is a woman under 40 in good health. The CDR3 coding sequence is TGTGCCAGCAGTTTTTCCCCGACGGAGGCAACTAATGAAAAACTGTTTTTT. Translating gives CASSFSPTEATNEKLFF.